This TCR beta chain was observed in a study of graft-versus-host responses after intestinal transplantation. As for the study in general: Recipients had multivisceral, liver-intestinal, or isolated intestinal transplants. All recipients were given anti-thymocyte globulin induction, and tacrolimus and steroids were then administered for about three years. General study points: Early post-transplant HvG declines showed an association with peak circulating GvH clone levels. Ileal or blood samples showed some GvH clones first, and such clones were also found in recipient marrow.

Researchers processed graft tissue to release intraepithelial and lamina propria lymphocytes. TCRdb's copy holds only in-frame clones and misses some; the assay was immunoSEQ multiplex PCR. The sample includes about 3,300 clones, about 70% of them seen just once. The V gene's germline CDR1 is LGHNA and CDR2 YSLEER. V lost 4 bases, J lost 4 bases, and 6 bases stayed unmatched. There are 15 residues in the CDR3. Points on this clone: The antigen is not known.

The rearrangement links TRBV4-3 to TRBJ1-5; the match to TRBD1 covers 8 bases. The sequence was collected from a human patient who received an intestinal transplant, so some T cells may come from the graft donor. Specimen: ileum tissue, collected around 5 and 7 days after intestinal transplantation. The DNA of the CDR3 is TGCGCCAGCAGCCCGACAGGACAGGGAAATCAGCCCCAGCATTTT. It specifies CASSPTGQGNQPQHF.